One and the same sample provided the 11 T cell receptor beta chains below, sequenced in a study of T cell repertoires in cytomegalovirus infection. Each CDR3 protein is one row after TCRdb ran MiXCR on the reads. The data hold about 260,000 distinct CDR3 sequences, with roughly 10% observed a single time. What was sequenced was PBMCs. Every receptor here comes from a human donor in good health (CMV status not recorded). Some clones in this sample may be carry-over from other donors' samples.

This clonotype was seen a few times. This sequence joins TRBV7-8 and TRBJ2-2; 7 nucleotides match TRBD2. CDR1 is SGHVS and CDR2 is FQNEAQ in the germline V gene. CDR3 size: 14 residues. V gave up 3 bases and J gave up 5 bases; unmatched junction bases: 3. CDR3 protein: CASSFRRGTGELFF. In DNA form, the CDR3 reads TGTGCCAGCAGCTTTCGGCGGGGGACCGGGGAGCTGTTTTTT.

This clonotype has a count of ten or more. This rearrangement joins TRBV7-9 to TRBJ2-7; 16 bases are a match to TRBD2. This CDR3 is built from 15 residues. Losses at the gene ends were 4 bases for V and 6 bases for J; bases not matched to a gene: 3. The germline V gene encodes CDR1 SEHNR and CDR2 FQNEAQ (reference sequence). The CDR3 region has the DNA TGTGCCAGCAGCTCGGGACTAGCGGGAGGGTCCGAGCAGTACTTC. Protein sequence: CASSSGLAGGSEQYF.

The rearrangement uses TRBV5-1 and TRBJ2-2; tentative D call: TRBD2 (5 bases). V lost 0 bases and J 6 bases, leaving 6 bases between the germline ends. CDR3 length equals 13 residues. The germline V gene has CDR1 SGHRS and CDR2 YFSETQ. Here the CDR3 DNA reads TGCGCCAGCAGCTTGGACGGGGCCGGGGAGCTGTTTTTT. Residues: CASSLDGAGELFF. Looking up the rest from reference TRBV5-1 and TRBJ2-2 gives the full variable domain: KAGVTQTPRYLIKTRGQQVTLSCSPISGHRSVSWYQQTPGQGLQFLFEYFSETQRNKGNFPGRFSGRQFSNSRSEMNVSTLELGDSALYLCASSLDGAGELFFGEGSRLTVL.

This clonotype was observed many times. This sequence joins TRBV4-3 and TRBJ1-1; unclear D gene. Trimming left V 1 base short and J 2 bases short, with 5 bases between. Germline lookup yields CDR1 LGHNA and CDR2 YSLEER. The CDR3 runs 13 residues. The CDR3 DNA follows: TGCGCCAGCAGCCAAGGTTTTAACACTGAAGCTTTCTTT. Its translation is CASSQGFNTEAFF.

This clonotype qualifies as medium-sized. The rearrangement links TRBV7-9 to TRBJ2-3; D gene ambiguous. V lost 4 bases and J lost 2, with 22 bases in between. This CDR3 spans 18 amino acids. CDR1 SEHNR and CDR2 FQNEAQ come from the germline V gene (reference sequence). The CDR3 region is CASSYPLDARFDTDTQYF. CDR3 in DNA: TGTGCCAGCAGCTACCCTTTAGACGCCAGGTTCGACACAGATACGCAGTATTTT.

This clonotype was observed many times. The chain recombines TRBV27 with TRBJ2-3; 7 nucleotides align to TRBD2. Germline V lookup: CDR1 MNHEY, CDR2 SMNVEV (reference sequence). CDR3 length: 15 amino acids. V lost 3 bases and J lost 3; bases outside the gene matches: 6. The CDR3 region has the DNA TGTGCCAGCAGTTTCAGGGAGGGGTTAACAGATACGCAGTATTTT. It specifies CASSFREGLTDTQYF.

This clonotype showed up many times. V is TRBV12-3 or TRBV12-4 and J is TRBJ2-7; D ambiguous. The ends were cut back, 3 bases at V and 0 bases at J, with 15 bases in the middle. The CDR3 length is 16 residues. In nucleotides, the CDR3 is TGTGCCAGCAGTTTCCCCGGCAGCATGTCCTCCTACGAGCAGTACTTC. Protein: CASSFPGSMSSYEQYF.

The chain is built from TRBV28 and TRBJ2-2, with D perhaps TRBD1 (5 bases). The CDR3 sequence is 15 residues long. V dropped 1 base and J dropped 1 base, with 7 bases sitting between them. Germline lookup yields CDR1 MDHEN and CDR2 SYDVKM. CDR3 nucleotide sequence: TGTGCCAGCAGTTTATTAAGGGGGAACACCGGGGAGCTGTTTTTT. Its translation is CASSLLRGNTGELFF.

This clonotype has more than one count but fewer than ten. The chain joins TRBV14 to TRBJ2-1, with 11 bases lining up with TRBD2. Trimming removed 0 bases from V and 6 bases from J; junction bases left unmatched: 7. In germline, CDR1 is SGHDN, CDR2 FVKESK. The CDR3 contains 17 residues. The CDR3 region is CASSQEGASGRSNEQFF. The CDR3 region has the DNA TGTGCCAGCAGCCAAGAGGGTGCTAGCGGGAGGAGCAATGAGCAGTTCTTC.

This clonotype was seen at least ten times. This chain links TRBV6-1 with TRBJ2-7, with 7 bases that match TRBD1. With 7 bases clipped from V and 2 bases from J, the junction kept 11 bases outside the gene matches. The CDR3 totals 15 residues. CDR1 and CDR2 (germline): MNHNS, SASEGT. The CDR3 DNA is TGTGCCAGCACCACGTGGGGACAGACTACCTACGAGCAGTACTTC. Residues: CASTTWGQTTYEQYF.

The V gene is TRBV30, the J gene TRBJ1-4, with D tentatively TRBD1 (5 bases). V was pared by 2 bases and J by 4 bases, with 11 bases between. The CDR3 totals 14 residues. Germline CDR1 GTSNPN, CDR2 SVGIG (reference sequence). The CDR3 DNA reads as TGTGCCTGGAGTTCCGGGGCTATTAATGAAAAACTGTTTTTT. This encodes CAWSSGAINEKLFF. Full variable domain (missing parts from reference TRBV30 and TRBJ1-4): SQTIHQWPATLVQPVGSPLSLECTVEGTSNPNLYWYRQAAGRGLQLLFYSVGIGQISSEVPQNLSASRPQDRQFILSSKKLLLSDSGFYLCAWSSGAINEKLFFGSGTQLSVL.